A selection of T cell receptor beta chains follows, all from one sample in a study of blood T cells in healthy people across ages. TCRdb re-analysed the 5' RACE reads in MiXCR, keeping a single row per CDR3 protein. The table lists 1.5 million to 2 million distinct CDR3 sequences, less than 50% of them singletons. The sequencing sample was made of blood. All receptors derive from a woman aged 40 to 49 in good health. Each CDR3 is given with its conserved first and last residue. The order of the fields is CDR3 length, D gene, clone size, V gene, J gene, CDR3 protein, CDR3 DNA. The D gene is left open where the match is weak. Clone size is shown for a subset of rows, as once, few, many or a class of expanded clone.

>16|-|-|TRBV4-3|TRBJ1-4
CASSQNGVGAFEKLFF
TGCGCCAGCAGCCAAAATGGGGTGGGCGCATTTGAAAAACTGTTTTTT
>15|-|few|TRBV2|TRBJ1-5
CASKGVQGINQPQHF
TGTGCCAGCAAGGGGGTGCAGGGCATAAATCAGCCCCAGCATTTT
>17|-|-|TRBV27|TRBJ2-1
CASSLNIFGTAYNEQFF
TGTGCCAGCAGTTTAAATATTTTCGGCACAGCCTACAATGAGCAGTTCTTC
>14|-|-|TRBV5-1|TRBJ2-6
CASKWNSGANVLTF
TGCGCCAGCAAATGGAACTCTGGGGCCAACGTCCTGACTTTC
>19|TRBD2|few|TRBV29-1|TRBJ2-6
CSVTTFQRGIISGANVLTF
TGCAGCGTCACGACGTTTCAGCGGGGGATAATCTCTGGGGCCAACGTCCTGACTTTC
>15|TRBD1|-|TRBV28|TRBJ1-2
CASGVRGQGAYGYTF
TGTGCCAGCGGGGTTCGGGGACAGGGGGCCTATGGCTACACCTTC
>13|TRBD1|-|TRBV28|TRBJ2-7
CASSATGYDEQYF
TGTGCCAGCAGTGCGACAGGGTACGACGAGCAGTACTTC
>14|-|-|TRBV29-1|TRBJ1-2
CSVRFPSGAWGYTF
TGCAGCGTTCGGTTTCCCTCCGGGGCTTGGGGCTACACCTTC
>14|-|-|TRBV4-1|TRBJ1-1
CASSQATGNTEAFF
TGCGCCAGCAGCCAAGCGACAGGGAACACTGAAGCTTTCTTT
>15|-|-|TRBV21-1|TRBJ2-1
CASSKAGSQCDEQFF
TGTGCCAGCAGCAAAGCGGGAAGTCAATGCGATGAGCAGTTCTTC
>14|-|-|TRBV7-2|TRBJ2-7
CASSRGGSNYEQYF
TGTGCCAGCAGCCGGGGTGGCTCTAACTACGAGCAGTACTTC
>16|-|few|TRBV7-2|TRBJ1-4
CASSLGVAGTNEKLFF
TGTGCCAGCAGCTTAGGAGTTGCAGGGACCAATGAAAAACTGTTTTTT
>15|TRBD1|few|TRBV5-1|TRBJ2-7
CASSSHQGAGYEQYF
TGCGCCAGCAGCTCACATCAGGGGGCCGGCTACGAGCAGTACTTC
>15|TRBD1|-|TRBV5-1|TRBJ2-3
CASSSRIQGADTQYF
TGCGCCAGCAGCTCAAGGATACAGGGGGCAGATACGCAGTATTTT
>15|-|few|TRBV7-2|TRBJ2-5
CASSLLRGPQETQYF
TGTGCCAGCAGCTTACTACGGGGCCCCCAAGAGACCCAGTACTTC
>14|-|-|TRBV27|TRBJ1-1
CASSFGGWNTEAFF
TGTGCCAGCAGTTTCGGGGGCTGGAACACTGAAGCTTTCTTT
>18|-|-|TRBV28|TRBJ2-6
CASGPWQGSYSGANVLTF
TGTGCCAGCGGTCCTTGGCAGGGAAGCTACTCTGGGGCCAACGTCCTGACTTTC
>18|TRBD2|few|TRBV27|TRBJ2-5
CASSLYTGTSGGPETQYF
TGTGCCAGCAGTTTATACACAGGGACTAGCGGGGGCCCGGAGACCCAGTACTTC
>14|-|-|TRBV18|TRBJ2-3
CASSRRQNTDTQYF
TGTGCCAGCTCTCGAAGGCAGAACACAGATACGCAGTATTTT
>15|-|-|TRBV14|TRBJ1-2
CASSLIPDSRYGYTF
TGTGCCAGCAGCCTGATTCCCGACAGTCGCTATGGCTACACCTTC
>14|-|few|TRBV27|TRBJ2-3
CASSLSPSTNTQYF
TGTGCCAGCAGTTTATCTCCTAGCACAAATACGCAGTATTTT
>14|-|-|TRBV7-9|TRBJ1-3
CASSDAGAGNTIYF
TGTGCCAGCAGCGACGCGGGGGCAGGAAACACCATATATTTT
>16|-|-|TRBV2|TRBJ2-6
CASSNSRSSGANVLTF
TGTGCCAGCAGCAATAGCCGTTCCTCTGGGGCCAACGTCCTGACTTTC
>14|TRBD1|-|TRBV20-1|TRBJ2-7
CSAIRTGSYNEQYF
TGCAGTGCTATTCGGACAGGTTCCTACAATGAGCAGTACTTC
>16|-|few|TRBV24-1|TRBJ2-3
CATSDPMGIITDTQYF
TGTGCCACCAGTGATCCTATGGGGATCATCACAGATACGCAGTATTTT
>15|TRBD2|many|TRBV6-2/TRBV6-3|TRBJ2-1
CASSRGGSSYNEQFF
TGTGCCAGCAGCCGCGGGGGGAGCTCCTACAATGAGCAGTTCTTC
>15|-|-|TRBV6-5|TRBJ1-2
CASSYSIGPMSGYTF
TGTGCCAGCAGTTACTCGATAGGACCGATGTCGGGCTACACCTTC